Presented here are 5 T cell receptor beta chains from one specimen sequenced in a study of cytomegalovirus exposure and HLA in healthy donors. PCR used 60 Vbeta primers and 13 Jbeta primers. Clones were read by immunoSEQ multiplex PCR, and TCRdb kept only the in-frame ones, dropping some. The repertoire has about 190,000 clones, about 90% of them found once; the top ten carry about 1.2%. Sequencing input: PBMCs. The receptors shown here come from a man aged 30 to 45 in good health and CMV-seronegative.

The chain carries TRBV5-1 and TRBJ2-2, with D hard to call. Trimming shortened V by 0 bases and J by 6 bases, and 6 bases separated the two germline ends. Germline CDR1 reads SGHRS; CDR2 reads YFSETQ. The CDR3 has 13 residues. The CDR3, as DNA: TGCGCCAGCAGCTTGGTCGTAGCCGGGGAGCTGTTTTTT. It translates to CASSLVVAGELFF.

The chain combines TRBV23-1 with TRBJ1-3; D gene unclear. TRBV23-1 is identified as an open reading frame with a role that is uncertain. V lost 2 bases and J 0 bases, leaving 2 bases between the germline ends. This CDR3 is built from 13 residues. CDR3: CASSQHSGNTIYF. The CDR3, as DNA: TGCGCCAGCAGTCAACACTCTGGAAACACCATATATTTT.

The genes are TRBV6-5 and TRBJ1-1; D gene unclear. V was cut by 7 bases and J by 0 bases, with 15 bases left in between. This CDR3 contains 15 residues. From germline, CDR1 is MNHEY and CDR2 SVGAGI. CDR3 nucleotide sequence: TGTGCCAGCACCTACGGCGGGCGTGTGAACACTGAAGCTTTCTTT. Translating gives CASTYGGRVNTEAFF.

The gene calls are TRBV2 and TRBJ2-7; no definite D call. V was pared by 4 bases and J by 3 bases, with 10 bases between. CDR3 size: 13 residues. The germline V gene has CDR1 SNHLY and CDR2 FYNNEI. The CDR3 loop is CASSAVVVYEQYF. CDR3 in DNA: TGTGCCAGCAGTGCGGTAGTCGTCTACGAGCAGTACTTC.

The rearrangement links TRBV30 to TRBJ2-7, with 7 bases identical to TRBD2. The CDR3 is made up of 19 amino acids. Trimming at V came to 1 base and at J to 5 bases, leaving 23 bases not matched to a gene. CDR1 is GTSNPN and CDR2 is SVGIG in the germline V gene (reference sequence). The CDR3 here is CAWSDDPPWASGSLNEQYF. Here the CDR3 DNA reads TGTGCCTGGAGTGACGATCCCCCTTGGGCTAGCGGATCCCTTAACGAGCAGTACTTC.